This T cell receptor beta chain was identified during a study of tumor T cells in aggressive B-cell lymphoma. Germline V CDR1 and CDR2: SGHRS, YFSETQ. V gave up 4 bases and J gave up 5 bases; unmatched junction bases: 9. This CDR3 has 16 amino acids. Measured with immunoSEQ multiplex PCR; TCRdb has only the in-frame clones, and not every one. The repertoire includes 3,500 to 4,000 clones, 94% of them detected once, and 2.1% sits in the top ten. This clone was recorded a few times. Sequencing input: tumor tissue. The genes are TRBV5-1 and TRBJ2-2; TRBD2 matches at 9 bases. The sequence was obtained from an adult with diffuse large B cell lymphoma. CDR3 in amino acids: CASSPGLAGTTGELFF. The CDR3 coding sequence is TGCGCCAGCAGCCCCGGTCTAGCGGGAACGACCGGGGAGCTGTTTTTT.